A selection of T cell receptor beta chains follows, all from one sample in a study of cytomegalovirus exposure and HLA in healthy donors. Sequencing used immunoSEQ multiplex PCR; TCRdb keeps in-frame clones, though not all of them. This sample has about 120,000 clones, with 70% to 80% found just once. Sequencing was carried out using PBMCs. These receptors were collected from a man between 25 and 39 years old in good health and CMV-seropositive. Each CDR3 is given with its conserved first and last residue. The D gene is left open where the match is weak. Clone size, where shown, is once, few, many, or a class for clones that have expanded.

J: TRBJ1-3
V: TRBV19
size: NA
D: NA
CDR3: CATAGVGNTIYF
DNA: TGTGCCACCGCAGGGGTAGGAAACACCATATATTTT

J: TRBJ1-2
V: TRBV19
size: NA
D: NA
CDR3: CASSPTGLDYGYTF
DNA: TGTGCCAGTAGCCCTACAGGGCTCGACTATGGCTACACCTTC

J: TRBJ2-7
V: TRBV27
size: NA
D: TRBD2
CDR3: CASSSRTRVSYEQYF
DNA: TGTGCCAGCAGTTCAAGGACTAGGGTGAGTTACGAGCAGTACTTC

J: TRBJ2-3
V: TRBV2
size: NA
D: NA
CDR3: CASNTQGGAVDTQYF
DNA: TGTGCCAGTAATACGCAAGGGGGGGCAGTAGATACGCAGTATTTT

J: TRBJ1-2
V: TRBV5-1
size: NA
D: NA
CDR3: CASSLATTAGGYTF
DNA: TGCGCCAGCAGCTTGGCCACCACTGCCGGGGGCTACACCTTC

J: TRBJ2-7
V: TRBV5-1
size: NA
D: TRBD2
CDR3: CASSFSGSGYEQYF
DNA: TGCGCCAGCAGCTTTAGCGGGAGCGGCTACGAGCAGTACTTC

J: TRBJ2-7
V: TRBV7-9
size: NA
D: NA
CDR3: CSSSQGQMGSVEQYF
DNA: TGTTCCAGCAGCCAAGGACAGATGGGATCGGTCGAGCAGTACTTC

J: TRBJ2-1
V: TRBV2
size: few
D: NA
CDR3: CASISRGITYNEQFF
DNA: TGTGCCAGCATTAGTCGAGGGATCACCTACAATGAGCAGTTCTTC

J: TRBJ1-2
V: TRBV9
size: NA
D: NA
CDR3: CASSAGNWQRNGYTF
DNA: TGTGCCAGCAGCGCGGGGAACTGGCAGAGGAATGGCTACACCTTC

J: TRBJ2-3
V: TRBV7-6
size: NA
D: TRBD2
CDR3: CASSLFLETSGSPGAPDTQYF
DNA: TGTGCCAGCAGCTTATTTCTTGAGACTAGCGGGTCGCCTGGGGCCCCAGATACGCAGTATTTT

J: TRBJ2-4
V: TRBV28
size: NA
D: TRBD2
CDR3: CASSSHSGNASIAKNIQYF
DNA: TGTGCCAGCAGTTCCCATAGCGGGAATGCCTCTATAGCCAAAAACATTCAGTACTTC

J: TRBJ1-2
V: TRBV4-2
size: NA
D: NA
CDR3: CASSQDQPELPNYGYTF
DNA: TGTGCCAGCAGCCAAGACCAACCCGAGTTGCCTAACTATGGCTACACCTTC

J: TRBJ2-6
V: TRBV6-4
size: NA
D: TRBD2
CDR3: CASSVRLADGANVLTF
DNA: TGTGCCAGCAGTGTAAGGCTAGCGGACGGGGCCAACGTCCTGACTTTC

J: TRBJ1-1
V: TRBV7-3
size: NA
D: NA
CDR3: CASSLTGVTEAFF
DNA: TGTGCCAGCAGCTTAACCGGGGTAACTGAAGCTTTCTTT

J: TRBJ2-1
V: TRBV11-3
size: NA
D: TRBD1
CDR3: CASSLVTGGAYNEQFF
DNA: TGTGCCAGCAGCTTAGTCACAGGGGGCGCCTACAATGAGCAGTTCTTC

J: TRBJ1-4
V: TRBV7-9
size: NA
D: NA
CDR3: CASSLAGRGEKLFF
DNA: TGTGCCAGCAGCCTCGCCGGGAGGGGCGAAAAACTGTTTTTT

J: TRBJ2-7
V: TRBV10-3
size: NA
D: TRBD1
CDR3: CAISGTGGSYEQYF
DNA: TGTGCCATCAGTGGCACAGGGGGCTCCTACGAGCAGTACTTC

J: TRBJ2-1
V: TRBV21-1
size: few
D: NA
CDR3: CASSKDPDSRYNEQFF
DNA: TGTGCCAGCAGCAAAGATCCGGATTCGAGGTACAATGAGCAGTTCTTC

J: TRBJ2-1
V: TRBV11-3
size: NA
D: TRBD2
CDR3: CASSLKGGRMGEQFF
DNA: TGTGCCAGCAGCTTAAAGGGAGGGAGAATGGGTGAGCAGTTCTTC

J: TRBJ1-4
V: TRBV2
size: few
D: NA
CDR3: CASKRGDEKLFF
DNA: TGTGCCAGCAAAAGGGGCGACGAAAAACTGTTTTTT

J: TRBJ1-1
V: TRBV11-3
size: NA
D: NA
CDR3: CASSLLSYAATEAFF
DNA: TGTGCCAGCAGCTTACTGTCCTATGCGGCCACTGAAGCTTTCTTT

J: TRBJ2-2
V: TRBV7-2
size: NA
D: NA
CDR3: CASSFGQGGPTGELFF
DNA: TGTGCCAGCAGCTTTGGTCAGGGGGGACCCACCGGGGAGCTGTTTTTT

J: TRBJ2-7
V: TRBV5-4
size: NA
D: NA
CDR3: CASSLERGPWDEQYF
DNA: TGTGCCAGCAGCTTGGAAAGGGGCCCCTGGGACGAGCAGTACTTC

J: TRBJ2-3
V: TRBV11-2
size: NA
D: NA
CDR3: CASSFFPGVTDTQYF
DNA: TGTGCCAGCAGCTTCTTCCCCGGGGTCACAGATACGCAGTATTTT

J: TRBJ1-2
V: TRBV5-6
size: NA
D: NA
CDR3: CASSLGGYGYTF
DNA: TGTGCCAGCAGCTTGGGCGGGTATGGCTACACCTTC

J: TRBJ1-2
V: TRBV7-8
size: NA
D: TRBD1
CDR3: CASSFKGPGTGTFINYGYTF
DNA: TGTGCCAGCAGCTTTAAGGGTCCCGGGACAGGGACTTTTATAAACTATGGCTACACCTTC

J: TRBJ1-1
V: TRBV9
size: NA
D: NA
CDR3: CASSLTGDF
DNA: TGTGCCAGCAGCCTCACAGGAGACTTT

J: TRBJ2-2
V: TRBV18
size: NA
D: NA
CDR3: CASSPRLTGELFF
DNA: TGTGCCAGCTCGCCTAGGCTCACCGGGGAGCTGTTTTTT

J: TRBJ2-3
V: TRBV30
size: NA
D: NA
CDR3: CAWSRSGSTDTQYF
DNA: TGTGCCTGGAGCAGGTCGGGAAGCACAGATACGCAGTATTTT

J: TRBJ2-7
V: TRBV5-4
size: NA
D: TRBD2
CDR3: CASSSGTSGAYEQYF
DNA: TGTGCCAGCAGTTCCGGGACTAGCGGGGCCTACGAGCAGTACTTC

J: TRBJ2-3
V: TRBV7-2
size: NA
D: NA
CDR3: CASSLGDSVTDTQYF
DNA: TGTGCCAGCAGCCTAGGGGATAGCGTGACAGATACGCAGTATTTT

J: TRBJ1-5
V: TRBV29-1
size: few
D: TRBD1
CDR3: CSPAGQGVCNQPQHF
DNA: TGCAGCCCCGCGGGACAGGGCGTTTGCAATCAGCCCCAGCATTTT

J: TRBJ2-7
V: TRBV5-4
size: NA
D: NA
CDR3: CASSEGYYEQYF
DNA: TGTGCCAGCAGCGAGGGATACTACGAGCAGTACTTC

J: TRBJ2-2
V: TRBV30
size: NA
D: TRBD1
CDR3: CAWSAPGQVFIGELFF
DNA: TGTGCCTGGAGCGCCCCGGGACAGGTTTTCATCGGGGAGCTGTTTTTT

J: TRBJ1-3
V: TRBV7-9
size: NA
D: NA
CDR3: CSSSFPPSSGNTIYF
DNA: TGTTCCAGCAGCTTCCCACCGAGCTCTGGAAACACCATATATTTT

J: TRBJ1-1
V: TRBV11-3
size: NA
D: NA
CDR3: CASSFSGGITEAFF
DNA: TGTGCCAGCAGCTTTTCGGGGGGCATCACTGAAGCTTTCTTT

J: TRBJ1-1
V: TRBV4-3
size: NA
D: NA
CDR3: CASSPGGGRNTEAFF
DNA: TGCGCCAGCAGCCCCGGCGGAGGTCGGAACACTGAAGCTTTCTTT

J: TRBJ2-7
V: TRBV27
size: once
D: NA
CDR3: CASSREGPAYEQYF
DNA: TGTGCCAGCAGTCGAGAGGGCCCAGCCTACGAGCAGTACTTC

J: TRBJ1-3
V: TRBV27
size: NA
D: NA
CDR3: CASSSRQAGNTIYF
DNA: TGTGCCAGCAGTTCGCGACAGGCTGGAAACACCATATATTTT

J: TRBJ2-7
V: TRBV7-9
size: NA
D: NA
CDR3: CASSLVGTSPHEQYF
DNA: TGTGCCAGCAGCTTAGTTGGGACATCCCCTCACGAGCAGTACTTC

J: TRBJ1-1
V: TRBV5-4
size: few
D: TRBD1
CDR3: CASSFTGAMNTEAFF
DNA: TGTGCCAGCAGCTTTACAGGGGCGATGAACACTGAAGCTTTCTTT

J: TRBJ1-1
V: TRBV4-2
size: NA
D: NA
CDR3: CASSQEIRQPGAFF
DNA: TGTGCCAGCAGCCAAGAAATCCGACAGCCAGGGGCTTTCTTT